The TCR beta chain under discussion was sequenced for a study of T cells in Graves' hyperthyroidism and ophthalmopathy. Findings and caveats of the study: Through a model of 13 V-J features, ophthalmopathy was separated from stable hyperthyroidism.

On this clonotype: Its specificity is not known.

Germline trimming cut 6 bases from V and 2 bases from J; bases unmatched to any gene: 10. The CDR3 extends over 15 amino acids. CDR1 is DFQATT and CDR2 is SNEGSKA in the germline V gene (reference sequence). Amplification yielded TCR beta CDR3 regions, with RNA transcripts as the source. TCR CDR3 underwent first-round RT-PCR with the HTBI primer set. TCRdb itself ran the multiplex PCR reads through MiXCR, one entry per CDR3 protein. The sample yields about 400,000 distinct CDR3 sequences, roughly 15% seen once. The source material was blood. V gene TRBV20-1 combines with J gene TRBJ2-5, with 9 positions matching TRBD2. The receptor was isolated from a woman aged 18-29 years with Graves' hyperthyroidism. The CDR3 region has the DNA TGCAGTGCATCTCCGGCGGGAGGGTGGCAAGAGACCCAGTACTTC. This translates into CSASPAGGWQETQYF.